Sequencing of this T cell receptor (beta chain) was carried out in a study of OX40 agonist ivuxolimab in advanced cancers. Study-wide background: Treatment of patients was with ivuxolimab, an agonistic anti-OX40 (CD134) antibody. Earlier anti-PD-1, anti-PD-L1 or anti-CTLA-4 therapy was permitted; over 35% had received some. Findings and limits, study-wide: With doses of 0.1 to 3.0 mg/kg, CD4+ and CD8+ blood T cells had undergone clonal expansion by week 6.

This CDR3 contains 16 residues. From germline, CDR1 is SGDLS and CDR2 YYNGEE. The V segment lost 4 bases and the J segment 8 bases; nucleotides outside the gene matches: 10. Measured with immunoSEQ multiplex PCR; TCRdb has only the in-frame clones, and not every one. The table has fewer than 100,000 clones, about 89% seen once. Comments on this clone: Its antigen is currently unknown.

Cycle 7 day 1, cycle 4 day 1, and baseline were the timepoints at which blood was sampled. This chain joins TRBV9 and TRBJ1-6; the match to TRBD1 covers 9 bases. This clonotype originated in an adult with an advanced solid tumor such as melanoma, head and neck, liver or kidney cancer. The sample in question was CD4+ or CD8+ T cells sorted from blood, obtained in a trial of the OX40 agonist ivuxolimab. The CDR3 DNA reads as TGTGCCAGCAGCCCGGCCGGGACAGGGTTTTATTCACCCCTCCACTTT. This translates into CASSPAGTGFYSPLHF. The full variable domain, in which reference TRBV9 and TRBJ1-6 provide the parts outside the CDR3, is DSGVTQTPKHLITATGQRVTLRCSPRSGDLSVYWYQQSLDQGLQFLIQYYNGEERAKGNILERFSAQQFPDLHSELNLSSLELGDSALYFCASSPAGTGFYSPLHFGNGTRLTVT.